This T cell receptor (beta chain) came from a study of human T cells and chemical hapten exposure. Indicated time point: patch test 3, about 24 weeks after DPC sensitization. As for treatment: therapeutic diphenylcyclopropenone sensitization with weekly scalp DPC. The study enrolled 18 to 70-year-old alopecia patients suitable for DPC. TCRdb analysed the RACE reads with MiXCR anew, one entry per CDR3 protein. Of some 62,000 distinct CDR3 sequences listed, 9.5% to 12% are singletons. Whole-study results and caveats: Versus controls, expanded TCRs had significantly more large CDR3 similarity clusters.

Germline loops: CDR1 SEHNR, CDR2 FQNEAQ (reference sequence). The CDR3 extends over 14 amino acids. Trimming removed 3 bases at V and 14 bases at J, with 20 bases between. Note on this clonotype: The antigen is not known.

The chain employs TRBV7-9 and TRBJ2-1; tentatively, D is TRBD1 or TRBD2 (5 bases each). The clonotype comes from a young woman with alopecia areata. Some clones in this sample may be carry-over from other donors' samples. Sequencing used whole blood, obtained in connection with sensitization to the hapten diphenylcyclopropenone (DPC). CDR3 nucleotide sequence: TGTGCCAGCAGCTTGACCATGACGGGACCCCCGAAGTTCTTC. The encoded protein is CASSLTMTGPPKFF.